The entry below gives a single T cell receptor beta chain sequence along with its context. Its antigen is still unknown. One base away there is no much larger clone; base qualities are not given. Sample time point, as interpreted from the label and publication: baseline before first vaccination. Samples from vaccinated people were obtained from the UK trials COV001 and COV002, which included a single-blind randomized controlled phase 2/3 trial of AZD1222 (ChAdOx1 nCoV-19) in healthy adults. For TCRbeta chain sequencing, PBMC samples from trial participants were taken at day 0 and at day 28 after the second dose. The data derive from a study of T cell responses to AZD1222 COVID-19 vaccine (dated by TCRdb to 2020 to 2023). General notes on the study: AZD1222 recipients with second doses at about 4 weeks or about 12 weeks were pooled, because spike-specific TCR depth and breadth did not differ between schedules. Trial participants were enrolled into age subgroups of 18-55, 56-69 and 70-plus years, which contained roughly 150, 30 and 60 TCR-sequenced participants, respectively. A total of about 250 trial participants underwent TCR sequencing, of whom around 210 had received two doses of AZD1222 and some 25 had received two doses of the MenACWY control vaccine. General study outcomes and caveats: Conclusions about previously exposed vaccinees are limited, since just 6 or 7 AZD1222 recipients were seropositive for SARS-CoV-2 at baseline. Spike-specific TCR breadth and depth rose significantly after two AZD1222 doses compared with day 0 and with MenACWY recipients. Because no day 14 peak-response samples were available, the repertoires could be characterized only after the peak T cell response. The 56-69-year group was small, and its depth increase did not reach significance, likely because of low power. CD4 TCRs associated with the vaccine covered the entire spike protein, and the dominant responses were in regions 160-218 and 743-854. Reportedly, almost half of the unique spike-specific TCRs recognized epitopes lying outside the regions that are mutated in the B.1.351 and B.1.1.7 variants. Most participants were white British and females outnumbered males, and the authors suggested that clonal diversity may have been underestimated.

The CDR3 regions of human TCRbeta chains were analyzed by immunosequencing. In the source study's methods: TCRs in the repertoires were matched against a reference library of SARS-CoV-2-specific TCRs that had been generated with the MIRA antigen-specificity platform. Breadth meant the fraction of unique TCRs that were SARS-CoV-2-associated, whereas depth meant the fraction of total T cells that were SARS-CoV-2-associated. Using the MIRA data, each spike-specific TCR was mapped to the spike region that the TCR reacts to and placed in a CD4 or CD8 class. Log10-transformed breadth and depth values were compared by one-way ANOVA with Sidak's multiple comparisons tests. Not all clones reach the TCRdb copy of this immuneACCESS table, which keeps in-frame sequences only. Checked studies attribute under half of the gap to unresolved V genes and leave the rest unexplained. That table supplies the V and J calls and clone size; D and trimming were determined from the DNA. Present in this sample are about 100,000 clones, about nine tenths of which were seen just once. More than 1.5% of the sample is held by the ten biggest clonotypes.

The germline V gene encodes CDR1 SEHNR and CDR2 FQNEAQ (reference sequence). Trimming at the junction amounts to 0 bases on V and 4 bases on J, and the germline ends lie 9 bases apart. From cysteine to phenylalanine, the CDR3 is 14 amino acids long. The retained sequence is limited to the CDR3, 42 bases, with the frame set at the first base. The chain is assembled from TRBV7-9 and TRBJ1-1; TRBD1 is possibly the D segment (5 matching bases). The sequencing used peripheral blood, collected on day 0 of AZD1222 vaccination. The receptor was derived from an adult in good health. The DNA sequence is as follows: TGTGCCAGCAGCTTAGCCGCGGGGGTCACTGAAGCTTTCTTT. Its coded protein is CASSLAAGVTEAFF.